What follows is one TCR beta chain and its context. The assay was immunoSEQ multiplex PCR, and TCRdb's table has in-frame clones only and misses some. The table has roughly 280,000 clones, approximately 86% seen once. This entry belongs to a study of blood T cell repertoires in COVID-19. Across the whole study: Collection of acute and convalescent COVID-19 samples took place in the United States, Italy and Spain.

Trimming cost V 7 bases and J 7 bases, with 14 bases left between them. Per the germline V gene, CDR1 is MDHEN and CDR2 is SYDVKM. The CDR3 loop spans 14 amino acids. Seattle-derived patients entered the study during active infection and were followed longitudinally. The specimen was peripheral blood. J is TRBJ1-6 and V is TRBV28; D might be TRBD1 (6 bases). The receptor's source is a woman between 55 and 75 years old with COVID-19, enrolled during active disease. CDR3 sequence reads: CASIVQGLNSPLHF. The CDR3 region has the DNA TGTGCCAGCATAGTGCAGGGGCTGAATTCACCCCTCCACTTT.